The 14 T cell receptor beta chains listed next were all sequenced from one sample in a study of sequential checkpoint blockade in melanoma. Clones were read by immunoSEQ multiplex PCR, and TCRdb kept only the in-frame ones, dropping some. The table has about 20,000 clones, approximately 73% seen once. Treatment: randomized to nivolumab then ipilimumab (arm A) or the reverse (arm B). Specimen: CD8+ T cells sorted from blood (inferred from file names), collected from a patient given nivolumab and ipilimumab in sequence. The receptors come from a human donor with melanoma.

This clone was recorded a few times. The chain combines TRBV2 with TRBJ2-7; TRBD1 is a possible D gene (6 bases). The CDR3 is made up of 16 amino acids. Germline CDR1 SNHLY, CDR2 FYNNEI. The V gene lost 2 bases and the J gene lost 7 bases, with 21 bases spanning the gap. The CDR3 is CASSERFGTPSWEQYF. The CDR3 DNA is TGTGCCAGCAGTGAAAGGTTTGGGACACCATCTTGGGAGCAGTACTTC.

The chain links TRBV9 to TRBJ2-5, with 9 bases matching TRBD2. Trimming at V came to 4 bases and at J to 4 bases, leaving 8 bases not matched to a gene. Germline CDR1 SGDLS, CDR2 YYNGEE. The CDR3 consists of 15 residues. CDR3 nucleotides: TGTGCCAGCAGCCCCCGTGTAGCGGGAGTAGAGACCCAGTACTTC. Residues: CASSPRVAGVETQYF.

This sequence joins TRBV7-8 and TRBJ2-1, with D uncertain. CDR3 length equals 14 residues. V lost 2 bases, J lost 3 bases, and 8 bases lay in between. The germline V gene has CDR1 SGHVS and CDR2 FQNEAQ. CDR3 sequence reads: CASSLLAGYNEQFF. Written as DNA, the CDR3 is TGTGCCAGCAGCTTATTGGCAGGCTACAATGAGCAGTTCTTC.

The CDR3 DNA is TGTGCCGTAACGACAGGGTTGCGGTACGAGCAGTACTTC. Its translation is CAVTTGLRYEQYF. The chain employs TRBV7-9 and TRBJ2-7; 7 bases map to TRBD1. J lost 4 bases, V lost 11 bases, and 11 bases had no gene match. This CDR3 region has 13 residues. Germline CDR1 is SEHNR and CDR2 is FQNEAQ (reference sequence).

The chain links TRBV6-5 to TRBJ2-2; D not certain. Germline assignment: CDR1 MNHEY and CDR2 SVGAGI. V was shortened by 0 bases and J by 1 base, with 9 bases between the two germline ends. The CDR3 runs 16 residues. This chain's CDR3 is CASSYSWSGNTGELFF. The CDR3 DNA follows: TGTGCCAGCAGTTACTCTTGGTCGGGGAACACCGGGGAGCTGTTTTTT.

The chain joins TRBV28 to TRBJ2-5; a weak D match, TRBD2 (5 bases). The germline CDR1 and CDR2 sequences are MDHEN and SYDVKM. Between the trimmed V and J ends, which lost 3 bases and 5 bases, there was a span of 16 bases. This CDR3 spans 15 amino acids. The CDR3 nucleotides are TGTGCCAGCAGTTTGCTAAGACTAAAGGAGGAGACCCAGTACTTC. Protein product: CASSLLRLKEETQYF.

The CDR3 sequence: CASSLYRNYGYTF. CDR3 in DNA: TGTGCCAGCAGCTTATACAGAAACTATGGCTACACCTTC. The rearrangement joins TRBV11-1 to TRBJ1-2; D unclear. The V gene lost 2 bases and the J gene lost 2 bases, with 6 bases spanning the gap. The germline V gene encodes CDR1 SGHAT and CDR2 FQDESV (reference sequence). This CDR3 region has 13 residues.

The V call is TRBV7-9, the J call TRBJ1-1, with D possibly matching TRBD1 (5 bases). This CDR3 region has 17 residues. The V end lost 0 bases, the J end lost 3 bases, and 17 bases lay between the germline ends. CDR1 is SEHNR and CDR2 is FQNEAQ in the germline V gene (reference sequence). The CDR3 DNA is TGTGCCAGCAGCTTAGCGAGCGGGGGGAATTTCGACACTGAAGCTTTCTTT. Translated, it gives CASSLASGGNFDTEAFF.

CDR3 bases: TGTGCCAGCAGTCCCCGGGAGGGGGCGAGGAACACCGGGGAGCTGTTTTTT. Amino acid sequence: CASSPREGARNTGELFF. The chain has TRBV28 and TRBJ2-2, with a tentative D call TRBD2 (8 bases). The CDR3 is 17 residues long. Trimming took off 5 bases at V and 1 base at J, with 17 bases between the two ends. In germline, CDR1 is MDHEN, CDR2 SYDVKM.

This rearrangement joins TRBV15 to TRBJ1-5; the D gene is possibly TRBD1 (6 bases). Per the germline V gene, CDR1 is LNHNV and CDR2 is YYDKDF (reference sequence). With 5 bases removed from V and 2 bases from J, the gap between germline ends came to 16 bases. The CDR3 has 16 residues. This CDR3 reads CATSLPGEFGNQPQHF. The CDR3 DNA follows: TGTGCCACCAGCTTACCAGGGGAATTTGGCAATCAGCCCCAGCATTTT. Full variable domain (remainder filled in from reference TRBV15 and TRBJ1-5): DAMVIQNPRYQVTQFGKPVTLSCSQTLNHNVMYWYQQKSSQAPKLLFHYYDKDFNNEADTPDNFQSRRPNTSFCFLDIRSPGLGDTAMYLCATSLPGEFGNQPQHFGDGTRLSIL.

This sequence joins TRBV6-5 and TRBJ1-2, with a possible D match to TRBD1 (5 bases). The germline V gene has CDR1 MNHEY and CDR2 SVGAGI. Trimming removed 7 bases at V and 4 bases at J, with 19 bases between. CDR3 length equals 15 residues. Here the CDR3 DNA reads TGTGCCAGCAAGGAGCAGGGTCTTAATAGCTATGGCTACACCTTC. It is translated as CASKEQGLNSYGYTF.

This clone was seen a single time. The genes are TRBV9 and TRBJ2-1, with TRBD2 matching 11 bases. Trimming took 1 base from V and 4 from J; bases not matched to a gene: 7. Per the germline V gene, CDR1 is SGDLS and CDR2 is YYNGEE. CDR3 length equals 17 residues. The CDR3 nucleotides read TGTGCCAGCAGCGTATCAGCCGGGACTAGCGGATACAATGAGCAGTTCTTC. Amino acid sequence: CASSVSAGTSGYNEQFF.

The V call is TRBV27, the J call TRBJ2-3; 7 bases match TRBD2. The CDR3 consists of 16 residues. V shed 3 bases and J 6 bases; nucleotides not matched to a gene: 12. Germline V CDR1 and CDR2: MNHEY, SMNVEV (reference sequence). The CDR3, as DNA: TGTGCCAGCAGTTTGGTAGGGCGGGGGTCGATGGATACGCAGTATTTT. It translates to CASSLVGRGSMDTQYF.

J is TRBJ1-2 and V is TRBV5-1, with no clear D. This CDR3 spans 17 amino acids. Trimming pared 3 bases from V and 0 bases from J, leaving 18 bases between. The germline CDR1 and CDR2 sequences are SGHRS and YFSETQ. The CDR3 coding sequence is TGCGCCAGCAGCTGGGCCCCTTACAGCCCGCCTAACTATGGCTACACCTTC. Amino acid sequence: CASSWAPYSPPNYGYTF. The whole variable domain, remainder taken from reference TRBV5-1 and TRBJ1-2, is KAGVTQTPRYLIKTRGQQVTLSCSPISGHRSVSWYQQTPGQGLQFLFEYFSETQRNKGNFPGRFSGRQFSNSRSEMNVSTLELGDSALYLCASSWAPYSPPNYGYTFGSGTRLTVV.